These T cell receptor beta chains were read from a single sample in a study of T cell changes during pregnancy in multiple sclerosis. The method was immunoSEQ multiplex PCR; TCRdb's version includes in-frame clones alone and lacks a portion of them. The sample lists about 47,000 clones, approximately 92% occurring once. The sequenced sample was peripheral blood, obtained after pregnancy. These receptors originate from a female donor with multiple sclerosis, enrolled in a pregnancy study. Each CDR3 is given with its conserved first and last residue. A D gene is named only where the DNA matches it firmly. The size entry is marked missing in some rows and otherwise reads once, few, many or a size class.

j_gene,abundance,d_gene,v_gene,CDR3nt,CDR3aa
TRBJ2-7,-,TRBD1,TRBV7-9,TGTGCCAGCAGCCTGGACAGGGGGAGTAGCTACGAGCAGTACTTC,CASSLDRGSSYEQYF
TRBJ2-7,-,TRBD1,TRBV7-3,TGTGCCAGCAGTGCCGACAGGGGAGACTACGAGCAGTACTTC,CASSADRGDYEQYF
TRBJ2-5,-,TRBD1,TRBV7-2,TGTGCCAGCAGGCGGGACAGGGTTTCGGTGGAGACCCAGTACTTC,CASRRDRVSVETQYF
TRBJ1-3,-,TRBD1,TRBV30,TGTGCCGGGACAGGGTCCTCTGGAAACACCATATATTTT,CAGTGSSGNTIYF
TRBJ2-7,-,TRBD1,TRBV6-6,TGTGCCAGCAGTTCTCGACAGGGCGGCGAGCAGTACTTC,CASSSRQGGEQYF
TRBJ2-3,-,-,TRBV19,TGTGCCAGTAGTATCCGATGGCCAGCGGGCCCAGATACGCAGTATTTT,CASSIRWPAGPDTQYF
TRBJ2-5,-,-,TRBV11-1,TGTGCCAGCAGCTTAGAGGCGGGCCCACGGACCCAGTACTTC,CASSLEAGPRTQYF
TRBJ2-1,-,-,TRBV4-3,TGCGCCAGCAGCCAAGTCTCGACAGACAATGAGCAGTTCTTC,CASSQVSTDNEQFF
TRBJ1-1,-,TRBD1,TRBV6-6,TGTGCCAGCAGTTACGGATTGACAGGGGGCAGCACTGAAGCTTTCTTT,CASSYGLTGGSTEAFF
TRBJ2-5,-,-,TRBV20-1,TGCAGTGCTAGCCCTTTAGAGACCCAGTACTTC,CSASPLETQYF
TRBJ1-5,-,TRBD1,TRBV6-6,TGTGCCAGCAGTTTACAGGGGGATCGTCAGCCCCAGCATTTT,CASSLQGDRQPQHF
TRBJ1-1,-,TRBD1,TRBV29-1,TGCAGCGCGGGACAGCGGAGTCTGAACACTGAAGCTTTCTTT,CSAGQRSLNTEAFF
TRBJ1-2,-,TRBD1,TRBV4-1,TGCGCCAGCAGCCATGCTGACAGGGGCCATGGCTACACCTTC,CASSHADRGHGYTF
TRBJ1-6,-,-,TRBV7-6,TGTGCCAGCAGCCAGCGGGCGACGGGGGATAATTCACCCCTCCACTTT,CASSQRATGDNSPLHF
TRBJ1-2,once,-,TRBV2,TGTGCCAGCAGTGAAGACAGAAACTATGGCTACACCTTC,CASSEDRNYGYTF
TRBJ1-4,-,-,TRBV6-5,TGTGCCAGCAGCCTTAACAGGGCAACTAATGAAAAACTGTTTTTT,CASSLNRATNEKLFF
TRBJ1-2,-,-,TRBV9,TGTGCCAGCAGCGATCGGGTGGGGCGTTATGGCTACACCTTC,CASSDRVGRYGYTF
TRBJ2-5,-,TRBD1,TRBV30,TGTGCCTGTTCCCAGACAGGGGGCTTCGAAGAGACCCAGTACTTC,CACSQTGGFEETQYF
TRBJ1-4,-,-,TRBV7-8,TGTGCCAGCAGCCGTTCCCGCCTTTCCGGGATAATAGGAGAAAAACTGTTTTTT,CASSRSRLSGIIGEKLFF
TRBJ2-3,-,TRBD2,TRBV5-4,TGTGCCAGCAGCTTAGCGGGGGGGCTCACAGATACGCAGTATTTT,CASSLAGGLTDTQYF
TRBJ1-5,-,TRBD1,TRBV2,TGTGCCAGCAGTCGACAGGGGAATAGCAATCAGCCCCAGCATTTT,CASSRQGNSNQPQHF
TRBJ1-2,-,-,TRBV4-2,TGTGCCAGCAGCCGGCCGCGGGACCGAACAAATGGCTACACCTTC,CASSRPRDRTNGYTF
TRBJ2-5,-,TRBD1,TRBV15,TGTGCCACCAGCCAGGGACAGGGGGGGCAAGAGACCCAGTACTTC,CATSQGQGGQETQYF
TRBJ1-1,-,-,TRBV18,TGTGCCAGCTCCCTAGGACAGAATCTTGAAGCTTTCTTT,CASSLGQNLEAFF
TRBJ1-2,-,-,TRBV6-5,TGTGCCAGCTTACCTGGAGGACGGAACTATGGCTACACCTTC,CASLPGGRNYGYTF
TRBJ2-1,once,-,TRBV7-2,TGTGCCAGCAGCTTAAGGGGAAATGAGCAGTTCTTC,CASSLRGNEQFF
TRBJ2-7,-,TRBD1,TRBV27,TGTGCCAGCAGCTGGACAGGGTACACCTACGAGCAGTACTTC,CASSWTGYTYEQYF
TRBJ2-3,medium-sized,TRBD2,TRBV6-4,TGTGCCAGCAGTGACTCTAGCGGGGGGGCAGATACGCAGTATTTT,CASSDSSGGADTQYF
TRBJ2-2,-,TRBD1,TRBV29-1,TGCAGCGGGAAGGGACAGGGAGAAACCGGGGAGCTGTTTTTT,CSGKGQGETGELFF
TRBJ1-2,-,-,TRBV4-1,TGCGCCAGCAGCCGTCTCGGGGTAACTCTCTATGGCTACACCTTC,CASSRLGVTLYGYTF
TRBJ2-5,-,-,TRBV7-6,TGTGCCAGTGGGCTGGGGGGTAGAGAGACCCAGTACTTC,CASGLGGRETQYF
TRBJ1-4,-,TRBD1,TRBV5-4,TGTGCCAGCAGCATTCAGGGGGCGCGGGAAAAACTGTTTTTT,CASSIQGAREKLFF
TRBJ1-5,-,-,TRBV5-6,TGTGCCAGCAGGCCCTCCGGAGGAAGCAATCAGCCCCAGCATTTT,CASRPSGGSNQPQHF
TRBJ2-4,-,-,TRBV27,TGTGCCAGCAGTTTACGGGTAGCCAAAAACATTCAGTACTTC,CASSLRVAKNIQYF
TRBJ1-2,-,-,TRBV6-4,TGTGCCAGCAGTGACACACGACAGGCTGGCTACACCTTC,CASSDTRQAGYTF
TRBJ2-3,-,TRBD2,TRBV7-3,TGTGCCAGCAGCTTCAGCGGGGGTACAGATACGCAGTATTTT,CASSFSGGTDTQYF
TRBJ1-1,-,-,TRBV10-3,TGTGCCATCACTCTAGACAGGAACACTGAAGCTTTCTTT,CAITLDRNTEAFF
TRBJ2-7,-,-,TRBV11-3,TGTGCCAGCAGCTTAGCGCCAGGGCGAACCTACGAGCAGTACTTC,CASSLAPGRTYEQYF
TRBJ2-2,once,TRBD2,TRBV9,TGTGCCAGCAGCCCACCGGGACTAGCGGGGGCCAACACCGGGGAGCTGTTTTTT,CASSPPGLAGANTGELFF
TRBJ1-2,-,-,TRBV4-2,TGTGCCAGCAGCCAAGATCGAGCGGGGGCGGGGGATGGCTACACCTTC,CASSQDRAGAGDGYTF
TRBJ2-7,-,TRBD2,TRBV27,TGTGCCAGCAGTCCCCGGGGGGGCCCCCACGAGCAGTACTTC,CASSPRGGPHEQYF
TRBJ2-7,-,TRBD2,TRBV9,TGTGCCAGCAGCGTTAGCGGGGGAAGTTACGAGCAGTACTTC,CASSVSGGSYEQYF
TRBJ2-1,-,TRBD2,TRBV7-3,TGTGCCAGCAGCCTACGACCGAGCGGGGTCAGTGAGCAGTTCTTC,CASSLRPSGVSEQFF
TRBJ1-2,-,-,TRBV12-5,TGTGCTTCCGGGACAAACTATGGCTACACCTTC,CASGTNYGYTF
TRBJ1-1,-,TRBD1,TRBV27,TGTGCCAGCAGTCCGCACCGGGACAGGGACACTGAAGCTTTCTTT,CASSPHRDRDTEAFF
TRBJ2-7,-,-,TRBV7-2,TGTGCCAGCCGGGGGGCAGCCTCCTACGAGCAGTACTTC,CASRGAASYEQYF
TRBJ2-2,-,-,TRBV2,TGTGCCAGCAGTCTGGACAGGAACACCGGGGAGCTGTTTTTT,CASSLDRNTGELFF
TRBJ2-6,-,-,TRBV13,TGTGCCAGCAGCTTAGGCCTCGGGGTTGTAGGATCTGGGGCCAACGTCCTGACTTTC,CASSLGLGVVGSGANVLTF
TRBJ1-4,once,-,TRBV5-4,TGTGCCAGCAGCTTGGGACTGACCAATGAAAAACTGTTTTTT,CASSLGLTNEKLFF
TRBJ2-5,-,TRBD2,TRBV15,TGTGCCACCAGCAGAAGGACTAGCGGGAGTGAGACCCAGTACTTC,CATSRRTSGSETQYF
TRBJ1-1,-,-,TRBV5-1,TGCGCCAGCAGCTTTGGGGACAATTTGAACACTGAAGCTTTCTTT,CASSFGDNLNTEAFF
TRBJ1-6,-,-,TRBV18,TGTGCCAGCCAACAGGGTAATAATTCACCCCTCCACTTT,CASQQGNNSPLHF
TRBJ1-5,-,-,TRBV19,TGTGCCAGTAGTATTCCCGGTTTCAATCAGCCCCAGCATTTT,CASSIPGFNQPQHF
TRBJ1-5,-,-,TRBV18,TGTGCCAGCTCACCACCGATCGGAGCCGGACTGCCCCAGCATTTT,CASSPPIGAGLPQHF
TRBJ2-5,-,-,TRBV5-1,TGCGCCAGCAGCTTAGGTGCGGCGGAGACCCAGTACTTC,CASSLGAAETQYF